One sample yielded the 21 T cell receptor beta chains listed below, sequenced in a study of cytomegalovirus exposure and HLA in healthy donors. In the PCR, 60 Vbeta and 13 Jbeta primers were used. Using immunoSEQ multiplex PCR, the repertoire was profiled, and TCRdb retains in-frame clones only, with some absent. The repertoire has approximately 120,000 clones, around three quarters of them found once; the top ten carry roughly 4%. The sample comprised PBMCs. The receptors here all came from a man aged 35-49 years in good health and CMV-seronegative.

The CDR3 reads CASSRRDSLYGYTF. The DNA of the CDR3 is TGTGCCAGCAGCCGAAGGGACAGCCTCTATGGCTACACCTTC. The J gene is TRBJ1-2, the V gene TRBV7-2; 7 bases are a match to TRBD1. Looked up from germline, CDR1 is SGHTA and CDR2 is FQGNSA. The trim removed 5 bases at V and 4 bases at J, leaving 7 bases unmatched. The CDR3 covers 14 residues.

The chain combines TRBV10-2 with TRBJ2-5, with D possibly being TRBD1 (5 bases). The ends were cut back, 7 bases at V and 2 bases at J, with 17 bases in the middle. The CDR3 length is 15 residues. Germline CDR1 reads WSHSY; CDR2 reads SAAADI. CDR3 in amino acids: CASKNRGIKQETQYF. As DNA, the CDR3 is TGCGCCAGCAAGAATAGGGGAATTAAGCAAGAGACCCAGTACTTC.

The V and J genes are TRBV7-3 and TRBJ2-5, with TRBD2 matching over 12 bases. Trimming removed 4 bases from V and 4 bases from J; junction bases left unmatched: 4. From germline, CDR1 is SGHTA and CDR2 FQGTGA. This CDR3 has 15 residues. The chain's CDR3 is CASSSSGGAAETQYF. The CDR3 DNA sequence: TGTGCCAGCAGCTCTAGCGGGGGGGCCGCAGAGACCCAGTACTTC.

The gene calls are TRBV2 and TRBJ2-1; D may be TRBD2 (6 bases). Trimming cost V 4 bases and J 2 bases, with 15 bases left between them. The CDR3 spans 16 residues. The germline gives CDR1 SNHLY, CDR2 FYNNEI. The CDR3 region is CASSAWRDGPYNEQFF. As DNA, the CDR3 is TGTGCCAGCAGTGCCTGGAGGGACGGACCCTACAATGAGCAGTTCTTC.

The gene calls are TRBV29-1 and TRBJ2-5, with TRBD2 identical over 15 bases. CDR1 and CDR2 (germline): SQVTM, ANQGSEA. The V gene end was trimmed by 7 bases and the J gene end by 5 bases; junction bases not matched to a gene: 14. CDR3 length equals 17 residues. The CDR3 coding sequence is TGCAGCGCTGCCGGGACTAGCGGGGGGCAGGGTAAGGAGACCCAGTACTTC. Translation: CSAAGTSGGQGKETQYF.

The table lists this clone with a few counts. The gene calls are TRBV7-2 and TRBJ2-7; 9 nucleotides align to TRBD2. The CDR3 is made up of 14 amino acids. CDR1 SGHTA and CDR2 FQGNSA come from the germline V gene. With V trimmed by 3 bases and J by 7 bases, 7 bases remained unmatched. The chain's CDR3 is CASSFRGGAGEQYF. The DNA for the CDR3 is TGTGCCAGCAGCTTTCGCGGGGGGGCGGGGGAGCAGTACTTC.

This clone was seen only once. The chain joins TRBV28 to TRBJ1-2; TRBD1 matches 7 bases. CDR3 length: 15 residues. CDR1 is MDHEN, CDR2 SYDVKM, per germline. J lost 0 bases, V lost 3 bases, and 4 bases had no gene match. This CDR3 reads CASSLVRGANYGYTF. The CDR3, as DNA: TGTGCCAGCAGTTTGGTCAGGGGGGCTAACTATGGCTACACCTTC.

This clone showed up just a few times. The V gene is TRBV27, the J gene TRBJ1-2, with D perhaps TRBD1 (6 bases). V was pared by 1 base and J by 8 bases, with 26 bases between. The CDR3 length is 18 residues. CDR1 MNHEY and CDR2 SMNVEV come from the germline V gene (reference sequence). The CDR3 loop is CASSLWGEAGARLTGYTF. CDR3 DNA: TGTGCCAGCAGTTTATGGGGGGAAGCGGGGGCCCGGCTCACGGGCTACACCTTC.

This chain uses TRBV18 with TRBJ1-5; possible D gene TRBD1, 5 bases. V shed 3 bases and J shed 0 bases, with 6 bases lying between them. Germline CDR1 reads KGHSH; CDR2 reads LQKENI. The CDR3 is 14 residues long. CDR3 nucleotide sequence: TGTGCCAGCTCACCGACAGATAGCAATCAGCCCCAGCATTTT. It encodes CASSPTDSNQPQHF.

Points on this clone: This specimen includes other DNA sequences encoding the same CDR3. This sequence joins TRBV2 and TRBJ2-2; the D is unclear. The germline V gene has CDR1 SNHLY and CDR2 FYNNEI. This CDR3 has 13 amino acids. V was clipped by 6 bases and J by 5 bases, with 10 bases between them. The CDR3 coding sequence is TGTGCCAGCAGGCTCCTAGGAACCGGGGAGCTGTTTTTT. Translating it yields CASRLLGTGELFF.

The chain recombines TRBV5-1 with TRBJ2-1; 11 bases align to TRBD2. The CDR3 loop spans 15 amino acids. Germline V CDR1 and CDR2: SGHRS, YFSETQ. J was trimmed by 9 bases and V by 2 bases; bases with no gene match: 7. CDR3 in DNA: TGCGCCAGCAGCTTACTAGCGGGGGCTAGGGCTGAGCAGTTCTTC. It is translated as CASSLLAGARAEQFF.

The chain joins TRBV10-3 to TRBJ1-1; a possible D gene is TRBD1 (5 bases). Germline V gene data show CDR1 as ENHRY and CDR2 as SYGVKD. Trimming took off 0 bases at V and 10 bases at J, with 9 bases between the two ends. The CDR3 is 12 residues long. CDR3: CAISESVGRAFF. DNA of the CDR3: TGTGCCATCAGTGAGTCGGTGGGGCGAGCTTTCTTT.

The chain couples TRBV2 to TRBJ1-2; 8 bases map to TRBD1. The germline CDR1 and CDR2 sequences are SNHLY and FYNNEI. The junction had 18 bases not matched to a gene; V was cut back by 4 bases and J by 8 bases. The CDR3 is made up of 17 amino acids. The CDR3 bases are TGTGCCAGCAGTGGGTCACAGGGGGGACCAAACTATGTAGGCTACACCTTC. Its translation: CASSGSQGGPNYVGYTF.

The chain is built from TRBV4-3 and TRBJ2-7; D possibly corresponds to TRBD2 (6 bases). Deletions cut 3 bases from V and 2 bases from J, with 14 bases between. Germline CDR1 is LGHNA and CDR2 is YSLEER. This CDR3 has 15 amino acids. This CDR3 is CASSHLVEGAYEQYF. The CDR3 bases are TGCGCCAGCAGCCACCTGGTGGAGGGTGCCTACGAGCAGTACTTC.

CDR3 coding DNA: TGTGCCTGGGCCCCGGGACTAGTGGTTGGGGAGACCCAGTACTTC. This encodes CAWAPGLVVGETQYF. V usage is TRBV30 and J usage is TRBJ2-5, with 8 bases aligning to TRBD2. From germline, CDR1 is GTSNPN and CDR2 SVGIG (reference sequence). The CDR3 is 15 amino acids. V shed 5 bases, J shed 5 bases, and the junction held 13 bases outside the gene matches.

V gene TRBV6-1 combines with J gene TRBJ1-5; 7 positions agree with TRBD1. CDR3 length: 17 amino acids. Germline V gene lookup returns CDR1 MNHNS and CDR2 SASEGT. V dropped 1 base and J dropped 5; count of bases not matched to a gene: 11. The CDR3 sequence: CASSEGLGGVLHQPQHF. CDR3 sequence (DNA): TGTGCCAGCAGTGAAGGGTTAGGGGGCGTGCTTCATCAGCCCCAGCATTTT.

This chain joins TRBV6-4 and TRBJ2-7; no firm D call. The V end was cut by 6 bases, the J end by 0 bases, with 9 bases between. This CDR3 has 13 amino acids. CDR1 and CDR2 from the germline V gene are MRHNA and SNTAGT. The CDR3 DNA sequence: TGTGCCAGCAGGTCCTGTAGCTCCTACGAGCAGTACTTC. Protein: CASRSCSSYEQYF.

The rearrangement links TRBV19 to TRBJ2-3; 11 positions match TRBD2. The J segment lost 3 bases and the V segment lost 8 bases, leaving 7 bases of the junction unmatched. CDR1 and CDR2 (germline): LNHDA, SQIVND (reference sequence). The CDR3 runs to 15 residues. The CDR3 sequence is CASAKLAGATDTQYF. The CDR3 DNA sequence: TGTGCCAGTGCGAAACTAGCGGGGGCTACAGATACGCAGTATTTT.

This chain uses TRBV12-5 with TRBJ2-3, with a weak D call TRBD2 (6 bases). This CDR3 has 13 residues. V was shortened by 5 bases and J by 5 bases, with 11 bases between the two germline ends. CDR1 and CDR2 (germline): LGHNT, FRNRAP. The CDR3 region is CASGPGVGDTQYF. CDR3 nucleotides: TGTGCTAGTGGTCCGGGGGTAGGAGATACGCAGTATTTT.

The CDR3, as DNA: TGCGCCAGCAGCCAAGATTTCGGACAGAACAATGAGCAGTTCTTC. It encodes CASSQDFGQNNEQFF. The gene calls are TRBV4-3 and TRBJ2-1, with D perhaps matching TRBD1 (6 bases). The germline V and J ends were trimmed by 0 bases and 5 bases, with 11 bases remaining between them. The germline gives CDR1 LGHNA, CDR2 YSLEER. CDR3 length equals 15 residues.

The table lists this clone with a few counts. The chain couples TRBV9 to TRBJ2-3; D may be TRBD2 (7 bases). This CDR3 is 15 amino acids long. Trimming shortened V by 0 bases and J by 0 bases, and 8 bases separated the two germline ends. Germline V CDR1 and CDR2: SGDLS, YYNGEE. The CDR3 loop reads CASSVEGGSTDTQYF. In nucleotides, the CDR3 is TGTGCCAGCAGCGTAGAGGGGGGGAGCACAGATACGCAGTATTTT. Full variable domain (missing parts from reference TRBV9 and TRBJ2-3): DSGVTQTPKHLITATGQRVTLRCSPRSGDLSVYWYQQSLDQGLQFLIQYYNGEERAKGNILERFSAQQFPDLHSELNLSSLELGDSALYFCASSVEGGSTDTQYFGPGTRLTVL.